The clone carrying this T cell receptor (beta chain) was seen at least ten times. The antigen is not known. Trimming took 5 bases from V and 2 from J; bases not matched to a gene: 10. This CDR3 has 16 amino acids. The record originates from a study of T cells after yellow fever vaccination. Study-level findings and limits: Abundant clonotypes from the bulk population could contaminate FACS-sorted repertoires. Clonotypes appearing in both CD4 and CD8 compartments existed, and their share was small. Most clones from primary vaccination resurfaced after the booster (under 97% CD4, about 91% CD8).

A universal primer site and UMIs were added as TCR cDNA was made by 5'RACE template switching. A single record per CDR3 protein comes from TCRdb applying MiXCR to the 5' RACE reads. There are a few hundred thousand distinct CDR3 sequences in the sample; 4.1% occur only once, and around 23% lies in the top ten. This receptor was identified in a man aged 18 to 35 who received the YFV17D yellow fever vaccine. The V gene is TRBV12-3 or TRBV12-4, the J gene TRBJ2-3, with 7 bases matching TRBD2. The sample was PBMCs, taken 5 days after the yellow fever booster vaccination. The CDR3 DNA is TGTGCCAGCAGTGCCTTAGGGCTAGCGGTCACAGATACGCAGTATTTT. Translating it yields CASSALGLAVTDTQYF.